These 32 T cell receptor beta chains originate from one sample sequenced in a study of blood T cell repertoires in COVID-19. Clones were read by immunoSEQ multiplex PCR, and TCRdb kept only the in-frame ones, dropping some. The repertoire holds around 150,000 clones, with roughly 93% as singletons. The sample consisted of peripheral blood. Receptors were obtained from a woman between 45 and 65 years old with acute or convalescent COVID-19.

The chain links TRBV6-5 to TRBJ1-1, with 8 bases that match TRBD1. The V segment lost 7 bases and the J segment 5 bases; nucleotides outside the gene matches: 6. CDR3 length: 13 amino acids. The germline gives CDR1 MNHEY, CDR2 SVGAGI. CDR3 region: CASIRQGMTEAFF. CDR3 nucleotide sequence: TGTGCCAGCATCCGACAGGGGATGACTGAAGCTTTCTTT.

The rearrangement joins TRBV15 to TRBJ1-1; 8 bases are a match to TRBD1. The length of the CDR3 is 13 residues. The V gene end was trimmed by 8 bases and the J gene end by 3 bases; junction bases not matched to a gene: 5. Germline V lookup: CDR1 LNHNV, CDR2 YYDKDF (reference sequence). The CDR3 DNA reads as TGTGCCACCCGGACAGGGCTGGACACTGAAGCTTTCTTT. Its translation: CATRTGLDTEAFF. The whole variable domain, filled in from reference TRBV15 and TRBJ1-1, reads DAMVIQNPRYQVTQFGKPVTLSCSQTLNHNVMYWYQQKSSQAPKLLFHYYDKDFNNEADTPDNFQSRRPNTSFCFLDIRSPGLGDTAMYLCATRTGLDTEAFFGQGTRLTVV.

The chain recombines TRBV4-1 with TRBJ2-6; 7 bases agree with TRBD2. The CDR3 covers 20 residues. CDR1 and CDR2 (germline): MGHRA, YSYEKL. V gave up 0 bases and J gave up 0 bases; unmatched junction bases: 11. The CDR3 sequence is CASSQDLGRGPFSGANVLTF. DNA for the CDR3: TGCGCCAGCAGCCAAGATCTAGGGAGGGGCCCGTTCTCTGGGGCCAACGTCCTGACTTTC.

The rearrangement joins TRBV5-8 to TRBJ2-6; D is perhaps TRBD1 (5 bases). Trimming shortened V by 7 bases and J by 0 bases, and 14 bases separated the two germline ends. Germline V CDR1 and CDR2: SGHTS, YDEGEE. CDR3 length equals 16 residues. CDR3 region: CASYRRGDSGANVLTF. In DNA form, the CDR3 reads TGTGCCAGCTACCGTAGGGGTGACTCTGGGGCCAACGTCCTGACTTTC.

This sequence joins TRBV14 and TRBJ2-7, with D perhaps TRBD2 (5 bases). With 1 base removed from V and 6 bases from J, the gap between germline ends came to 10 bases. This CDR3 spans 13 amino acids. Germline assignment: CDR1 SGHDN and CDR2 FVKESK. Here the CDR3 reads CASSQVGRGEQYF. CDR3 bases: TGTGCCAGCAGCCAAGTGGGTCGGGGCGAGCAGTACTTC.

The V gene is TRBV6-2 or TRBV6-3, the J gene TRBJ1-2; a weak D match, TRBD1 (5 bases). Trimming took off 1 base at V and 3 bases at J, with 18 bases between the two ends. CDR1 and CDR2 from the germline V gene are MNHEY and SVGEGT. The CDR3 length is 17 residues. The CDR3 reads CASSYLSSGTRDYGYTF. The DNA for the CDR3 is TGTGCCAGCAGTTACTTGTCCTCAGGGACTCGGGACTATGGCTACACCTTC.

This clone was detected only once. The rearrangement joins TRBV7-3 to TRBJ1-2; D gene unclear. Deletions cut 3 bases from V and 2 bases from J, with 7 bases between. CDR1 SGHTA and CDR2 FQGTGA come from the germline V gene. This CDR3 contains 13 residues. The chain's CDR3 is CASSFGENYGYTF. The CDR3 DNA reads as TGTGCCAGCAGCTTTGGGGAGAACTATGGCTACACCTTC.

The chain employs TRBV28 and TRBJ2-3; TRBD1 matches at 8 bases. Germline V gene data show CDR1 as MDHEN and CDR2 as SYDVKM. The CDR3 is made up of 16 amino acids. The V gene end was trimmed by 5 bases and the J gene end by 2 bases; junction bases not matched to a gene: 9. The DNA for the CDR3 is TGTGCCAGCAGTGGACAGGGCCTTATCCTCACAGATACGCAGTATTTT. It yields the protein CASSGQGLILTDTQYF. Combining the CDR3 with reference TRBV28 and TRBJ2-3 gives the whole variable domain DVKVTQSSRYLVKRTGEKVFLECVQDMDHENMFWYRQDPGLGLRLIYFSYDVKMKEKGDIPEGYSVSREKKERFSLILESASTNQTSMYLCASSGQGLILTDTQYFGPGTRLTVL.

The chain couples TRBV3-1 (or the pseudogene TRBV3-2) to TRBJ1-1, with TRBD1 identical over 10 bases. V lost 0 bases to trimming and J lost 11 bases; unmatched junction nucleotides: 12. Germline loops: CDR1 LGHDT, CDR2 YNNKEL (reference sequence). This CDR3 region has 16 residues. The CDR3 region is CASSQDIRDRGLNAFF. CDR3 in DNA: TGTGCCAGCAGCCAAGACATCCGGGACAGGGGTTTAAATGCTTTCTTT.

V and J are TRBV5-1 and TRBJ1-1, with D possibly matching TRBD1 (5 bases). Per the germline V gene, CDR1 is SGHRS and CDR2 is YFSETQ. V lost 4 bases to trimming and J lost 1 base, with 14 bases between them. CDR3 length: 15 amino acids. DNA for the CDR3: TGCGCCAGCAGCATACCCGAAACAGGGAACACTGAAGCTTTCTTT. Its protein product is CASSIPETGNTEAFF.

The chain carries TRBV10-3 and TRBJ2-6; D unclear. Between the trimmed V and J ends, which lost 3 bases and 2 bases, there was a span of 11 bases. The CDR3 has 16 amino acids. The germline CDR1 and CDR2 sequences are ENHRY and SYGVKD. The CDR3 sequence is CAISDGVSTGANVLTF. The CDR3 nucleotides are TGTGCCATCAGTGATGGAGTTAGCACTGGGGCCAACGTCCTGACTTTC.

The chain employs TRBV12-3 or TRBV12-4 and TRBJ1-2, with D perhaps TRBD1 (5 bases). The CDR3 consists of 12 residues. V dropped 4 bases and J dropped 4 bases, with 7 bases sitting between them. The CDR3 sequence: CASSSTGYGYTF. The CDR3 DNA reads as TGTGCCAGCAGTTCTACAGGCTATGGCTACACCTTC.

The chain couples TRBV5-1 to TRBJ2-2, with D maybe TRBD2 (6 bases). Germline V gene sequence: CDR1 SGHRS, CDR2 YFSETQ. Trimming removed 10 bases at V and 4 bases at J, with 17 bases between. CDR3 length: 14 amino acids. In DNA, the CDR3 is TGCGCCTGCGCCGGGCAGGGAGGCACCGGGGAGCTGTTTTTT. It encodes CACAGQGGTGELFF.

V usage is TRBV27 and J usage is TRBJ2-7; D is perhaps TRBD1 (6 bases). V was cut by 4 bases and J by 0 bases, with 13 bases left in between. CDR3 length equals 15 residues. Germline V gives CDR1 MNHEY, CDR2 SMNVEV (reference sequence). The CDR3 region has the DNA TGTGCCAGCAGTTCCTACAGGGTTAGCTCCTACGAGCAGTACTTC. Translation gives CASSSYRVSSYEQYF.

The chain has TRBV5-1 and TRBJ2-3, with 9 bases aligning to TRBD2. CDR1 is SGHRS and CDR2 is YFSETQ in the germline V gene. The CDR3 totals 14 residues. The ends lost 6 bases at V and 5 bases at J; junction bases unmatched: 7. CDR3 protein: CASKVAGARDTQYF. The CDR3 nucleotides are TGCGCCAGCAAGGTAGCGGGGGCTCGAGATACGCAGTATTTT.

This clone showed up just once. V is TRBV4-3 and J is TRBJ2-5; D is unclear. Trimming left V 0 bases short and J 5 bases short, with 7 bases between. This CDR3 contains 13 residues. CDR1 LGHNA and CDR2 YSLEER come from the germline V gene. The CDR3 reads CASSQDPVETQYF. The CDR3 DNA is TGCGCCAGCAGCCAAGATCCTGTGGAGACCCAGTACTTC.

J is TRBJ1-1 and V is TRBV6-2 or TRBV6-3, with TRBD1 as a possible D gene (5 bases). Germline V gives CDR1 MNHEY, CDR2 SVGEGT. The CDR3 sequence is 14 residues long. Trimming cost V 4 bases and J 5 bases, with 14 bases left between them. CDR3 residues: CASSSPGNPTEAFF. In DNA, the CDR3 is TGTGCCAGCAGTTCACCAGGGAATCCGACTGAAGCTTTCTTT.

J is TRBJ2-5 and V is TRBV28; 8 bases match TRBD2. The ends lost 3 bases at V and 5 bases at J; junction bases unmatched: 8. The CDR3 is 15 amino acids. Germline loops: CDR1 MDHEN, CDR2 SYDVKM. The CDR3 region has the DNA TGTGCCAGCAGTTTGGGGGGTGCGGGAGGTGAGACCCAGTACTTC. Protein sequence: CASSLGGAGGETQYF. Variable domain in full (rest from reference TRBV28 and TRBJ2-5): DVKVTQSSRYLVKRTGEKVFLECVQDMDHENMFWYRQDPGLGLRLIYFSYDVKMKEKGDIPEGYSVSREKKERFSLILESASTNQTSMYLCASSLGGAGGETQYFGPGTRLLVL.

The genes are TRBV27 and TRBJ2-3, with 14 positions matching TRBD2. From germline, CDR1 is MNHEY and CDR2 SMNVEV (reference sequence). The J segment lost 4 bases and the V segment lost 4 bases, leaving 4 bases of the junction unmatched. The CDR3 consists of 16 residues. The CDR3 is CASSWGLAGAADTQYF. The CDR3 DNA is TGTGCCAGCAGTTGGGGACTAGCGGGAGCAGCAGATACGCAGTATTTT.

The chain has TRBV4-3 and TRBJ2-1, with TRBD2 identical over 7 bases. J gave up 6 bases and V 0 bases, and 2 bases lay outside the gene matches. This CDR3 contains 14 residues. The V gene's germline CDR1 is LGHNA and CDR2 YSLEER. The CDR3 here is CASSQDSGGNEQFF. In DNA form, the CDR3 reads TGCGCCAGCAGCCAAGATTCGGGGGGCAATGAGCAGTTCTTC.

The V and J genes are TRBV19 and TRBJ2-2; 9 bases agree with TRBD2. V lost 4 bases, J lost 6 bases, and 12 bases stayed unmatched. Germline V gene sequence: CDR1 LNHDA, CDR2 SQIVND (reference sequence). CDR3 length: 17 amino acids. The CDR3 DNA sequence: TGTGCCAGTAGTACGGAGCTAGCGGGATATGATCCCGGGGAGCTGTTTTTT. Protein sequence: CASSTELAGYDPGELFF.

This chain joins TRBV5-1 and TRBJ1-2, with D hard to call. V was pared by 2 bases and J by 5 bases, with 13 bases between. Looked up from germline, CDR1 is SGHRS and CDR2 is YFSETQ. The CDR3 loop spans 14 amino acids. CDR3 in amino acids: CASSLDTGSYGYTF. The CDR3 DNA reads TGCGCCAGCAGCTTAGACACGGGGTCATATGGCTACACCTTC.

The chain uses TRBV19 and TRBJ1-6; 7 bases are a match to TRBD1. Germline CDR1 is LNHDA and CDR2 is SQIVND (reference sequence). V lost 4 bases, J lost 7 bases, and 7 bases stayed unmatched. The CDR3 runs to 15 residues. The CDR3 protein is CASSRDRSQNSPLHF. The CDR3 nucleotides are TGTGCCAGTAGTAGGGACAGATCTCAAAATTCACCCCTCCACTTT. Drawing the rest from reference TRBV19 and TRBJ1-6, the complete variable domain is DGGITQSPKYLFRKEGQNVTLSCEQNLNHDAMYWYRQDPGQGLRLIYYSQIVNDFQKGDIAEGYSVSREKKESFPLTVTSAQKNPTAFYLCASSRDRSQNSPLHFGNGTRLTVT.

This chain links TRBV24-1 with TRBJ2-1; D might be TRBD1 (7 bases). CDR1 and CDR2 from the germline V gene are KGHDR and SFDVKD. This CDR3 comprises 16 residues. The ends were cut back, 9 bases at V and 6 bases at J, with 23 bases in the middle. CDR3 DNA sequence: TGTGCCACCTCTCGGCGGGGAGTGCAGGGGGTCAATGAGCAGTTCTTC. Protein product: CATSRRGVQGVNEQFF.

J is TRBJ2-7 and V is TRBV7-9, with D maybe TRBD1 (6 bases). This CDR3 is built from 16 residues. The germline V gene encodes CDR1 SEHNR and CDR2 FQNEAQ (reference sequence). V lost 6 bases and J lost 0, with 18 bases in between. The CDR3 here is CASRETGSELSYEQYF. The CDR3 nucleotides read TGTGCCAGCAGAGAGACAGGCTCCGAGCTCTCCTACGAGCAGTACTTC.

The CDR3 region has the DNA TGTGCCAGCAGCCTTGGGAACCTAGCGGGAGGTAACACCGGGGAGCTGTTTTTT. Translation: CASSLGNLAGGNTGELFF. The chain couples TRBV7-3 to TRBJ2-2; 11 bases agree with TRBD2. Unmatched junction bases numbered 10, after V lost 5 bases and J lost 2 bases. This CDR3 is 18 amino acids long. In germline, CDR1 is SGHTA, CDR2 FQGTGA. Based on the CDR3 plus reference TRBV7-3 and TRBJ2-2, the full variable domain is GAGVSQTPSNKVTEKGKYVELRCDPISGHTALYWYRQSLGQGPEFLIYFQGTGAADDSGLPNDRFFAVRPEGSVSTLKIQRTERGDSAVYLCASSLGNLAGGNTGELFFGEGSRLTVL.

The chain joins TRBV21-1 to TRBJ2-2; the table calls TRBD1, which could not be checked here. TRBV21-1 is noted as a pseudogene. This CDR3 contains 15 residues. This CDR3 is CASSNRDTNTGELFF. The CDR3 DNA reads TGTGCCAGCAGCAACCGGGACACAAACACCGGGGAGCTGTTTTTT.

This clone was counted only a few times. This sequence joins TRBV6-2 or TRBV6-3 and TRBJ1-2, with D possibly TRBD1 on 6 matching bases. This CDR3 is built from 14 residues. Trimming took 3 bases from V and 10 from J, leaving 18 bases between them. CDR1 and CDR2 (germline): MNHEY, SVGEGT. The CDR3 here is CASSYTIQQGIYTF. The CDR3, as DNA: TGTGCCAGCAGTTATACTATCCAACAGGGCATCTACACCTTC.

This sequence joins TRBV7-8 and TRBJ1-2, with D hard to call. The CDR3 has 13 residues. Germline V gene lookup returns CDR1 SGHVS and CDR2 FQNEAQ. V was cut by 4 bases and J by 7 bases, with 13 bases left in between. The CDR3 DNA follows: TGTGCCAGCAGCTCCCCCCCGGGGTTTGGCTACACCTTC. Encoded protein: CASSSPPGFGYTF.

J is TRBJ1-1 and V is TRBV10-3, with 9 nucleotides matching TRBD1. This CDR3 is built from 10 residues. V was clipped by 10 bases and J by 9 bases; unmatched bases: 3. The V gene's germline CDR1 is ENHRY and CDR2 SYGVKD. CDR3 amino acids: CARGQGQAFF. The CDR3 DNA sequence: TGTGCCAGGGGACAGGGTCAAGCTTTCTTT.

The chain links TRBV12-3 or TRBV12-4 to TRBJ1-5; D call uncertain. Trimming removed 3 bases at V and 0 bases at J, with 3 bases between. The CDR3 sequence is 13 residues long. The CDR3 DNA is TGTGCCAGCAGTTTTAATAGCAATCAGCCCCAGCATTTT. The encoded protein is CASSFNSNQPQHF.

V and J are TRBV12-3 or TRBV12-4 and TRBJ1-1; 7 bases agree with TRBD1. The V segment lost 6 bases and the J segment 6 bases; nucleotides outside the gene matches: 4. The CDR3 is made up of 12 amino acids. The CDR3: CASRQGWSEAFF. In nucleotides, the CDR3 is TGTGCCAGCAGACAGGGGTGGTCTGAAGCTTTCTTT.